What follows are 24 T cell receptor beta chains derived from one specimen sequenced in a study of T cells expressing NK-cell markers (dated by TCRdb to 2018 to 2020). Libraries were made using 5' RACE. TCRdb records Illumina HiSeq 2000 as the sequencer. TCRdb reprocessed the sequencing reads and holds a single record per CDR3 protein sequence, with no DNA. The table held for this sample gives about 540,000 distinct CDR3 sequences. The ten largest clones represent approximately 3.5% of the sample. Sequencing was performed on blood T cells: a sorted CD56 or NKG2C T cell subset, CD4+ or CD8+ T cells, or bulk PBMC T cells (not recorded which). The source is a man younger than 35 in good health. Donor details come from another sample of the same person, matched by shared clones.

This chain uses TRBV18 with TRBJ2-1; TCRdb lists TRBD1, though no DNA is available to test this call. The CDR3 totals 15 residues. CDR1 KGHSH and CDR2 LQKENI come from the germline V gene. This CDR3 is CASSPPKLGGDEQFF.

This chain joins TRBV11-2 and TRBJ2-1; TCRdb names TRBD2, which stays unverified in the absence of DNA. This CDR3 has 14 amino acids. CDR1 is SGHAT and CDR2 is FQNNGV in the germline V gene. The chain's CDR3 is CASTAGLADNEQFF.

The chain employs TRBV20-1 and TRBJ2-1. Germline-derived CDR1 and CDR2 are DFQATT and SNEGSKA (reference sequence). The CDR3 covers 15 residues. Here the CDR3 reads CSAYNYRDSYNEQFF.

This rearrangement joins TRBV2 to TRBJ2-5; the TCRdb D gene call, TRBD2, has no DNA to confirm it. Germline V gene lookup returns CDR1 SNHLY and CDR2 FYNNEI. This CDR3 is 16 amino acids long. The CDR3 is CASRWTSGRVQETQYF.

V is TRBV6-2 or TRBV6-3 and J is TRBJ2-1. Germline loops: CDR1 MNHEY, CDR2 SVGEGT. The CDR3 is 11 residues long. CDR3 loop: CATLRDHEQFF.

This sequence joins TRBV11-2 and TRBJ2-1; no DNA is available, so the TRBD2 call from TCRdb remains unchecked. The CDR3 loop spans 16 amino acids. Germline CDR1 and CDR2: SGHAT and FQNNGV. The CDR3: CASSFGGPGASNEQFF.

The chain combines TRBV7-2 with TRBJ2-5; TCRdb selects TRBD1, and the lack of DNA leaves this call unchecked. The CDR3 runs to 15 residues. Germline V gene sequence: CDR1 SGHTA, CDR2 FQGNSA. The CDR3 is CASSSGDRVKETQYF.

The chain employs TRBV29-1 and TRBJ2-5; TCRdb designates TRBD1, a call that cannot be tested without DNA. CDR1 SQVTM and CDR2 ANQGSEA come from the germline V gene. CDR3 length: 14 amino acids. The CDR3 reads CSVEALTGQGTQYF.

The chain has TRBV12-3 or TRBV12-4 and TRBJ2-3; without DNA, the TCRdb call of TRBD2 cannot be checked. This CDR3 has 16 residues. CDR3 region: CASSLYGGSYADTQYF.

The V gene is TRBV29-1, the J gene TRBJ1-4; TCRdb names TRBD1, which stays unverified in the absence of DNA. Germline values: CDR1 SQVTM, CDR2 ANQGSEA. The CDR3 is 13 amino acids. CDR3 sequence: CSVRPSGNEKLFF.

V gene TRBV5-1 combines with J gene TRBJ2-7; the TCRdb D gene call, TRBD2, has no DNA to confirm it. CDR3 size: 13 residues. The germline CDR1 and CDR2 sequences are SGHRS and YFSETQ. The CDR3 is CASSRVAGNEQYF.

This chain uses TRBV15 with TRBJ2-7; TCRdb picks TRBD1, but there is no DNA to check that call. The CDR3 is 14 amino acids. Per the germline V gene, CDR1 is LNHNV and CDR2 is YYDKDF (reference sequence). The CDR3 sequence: CATSRDPGEYEQYF.

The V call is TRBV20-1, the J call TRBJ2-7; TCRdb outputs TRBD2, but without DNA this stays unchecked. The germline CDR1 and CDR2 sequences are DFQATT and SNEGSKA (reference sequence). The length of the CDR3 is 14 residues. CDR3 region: CSASLGLADAGEYF.

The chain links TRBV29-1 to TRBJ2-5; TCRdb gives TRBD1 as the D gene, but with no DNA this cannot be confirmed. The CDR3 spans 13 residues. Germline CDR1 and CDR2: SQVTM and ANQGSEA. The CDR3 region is CSVQQGIRETQYF. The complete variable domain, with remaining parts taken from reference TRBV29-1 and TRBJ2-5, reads SAVISQKPSRDICQRGTSLTIQCQVDSQVTMMFWYRQQPGQSLTLIATANQGSEATYESGFVIDKFPISRPNLTFSTLTVSNMSPEDSSIYLCSVQQGIRETQYFGPGTRLLVL.

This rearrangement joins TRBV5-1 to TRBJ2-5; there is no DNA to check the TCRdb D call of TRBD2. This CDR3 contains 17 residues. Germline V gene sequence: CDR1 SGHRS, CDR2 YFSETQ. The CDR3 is CASSLAGLAGGQETQYF.

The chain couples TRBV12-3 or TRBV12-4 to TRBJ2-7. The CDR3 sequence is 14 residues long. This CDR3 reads CASSLNGISNEQYF.

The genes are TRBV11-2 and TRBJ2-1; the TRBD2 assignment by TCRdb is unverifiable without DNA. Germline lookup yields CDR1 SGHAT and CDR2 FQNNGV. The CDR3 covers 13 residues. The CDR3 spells CASSLVSAREQFF.

CDR3: CASSPMAVGQGESNQPQHF. The chain carries TRBV27 and TRBJ1-5; TCRdb lists TRBD1, though no DNA is available to test this call. This CDR3 spans 19 amino acids. Per germline, CDR1 MNHEY and CDR2 SMNVEV (reference sequence).

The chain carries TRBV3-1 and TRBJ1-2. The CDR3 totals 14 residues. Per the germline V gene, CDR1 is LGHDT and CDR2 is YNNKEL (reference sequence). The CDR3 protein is CASSPALTRRGYTF.

The CDR3: CSAPQGAVGYTF. The chain carries TRBV29-1 and TRBJ1-2; TCRdb calls TRBD1, which cannot be checked without DNA. Germline CDR1 SQVTM, CDR2 ANQGSEA. The CDR3 runs 12 residues. Combining the CDR3 with reference TRBV29-1 and TRBJ1-2 gives the whole variable domain SAVISQKPSRDICQRGTSLTIQCQVDSQVTMMFWYRQQPGQSLTLIATANQGSEATYESGFVIDKFPISRPNLTFSTLTVSNMSPEDSSIYLCSAPQGAVGYTFGSGTRLTVV.

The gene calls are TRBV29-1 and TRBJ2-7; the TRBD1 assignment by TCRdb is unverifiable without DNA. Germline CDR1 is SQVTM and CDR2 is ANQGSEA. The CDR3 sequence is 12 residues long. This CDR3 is CSVEVAGVGQYF.

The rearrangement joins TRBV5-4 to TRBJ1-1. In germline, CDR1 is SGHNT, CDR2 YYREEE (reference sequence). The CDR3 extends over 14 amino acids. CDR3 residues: CASSWTDQNTEAFF.

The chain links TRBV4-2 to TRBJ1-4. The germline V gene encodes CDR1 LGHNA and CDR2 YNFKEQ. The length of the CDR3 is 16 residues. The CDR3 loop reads CASSQEVRTYTEKLFF.

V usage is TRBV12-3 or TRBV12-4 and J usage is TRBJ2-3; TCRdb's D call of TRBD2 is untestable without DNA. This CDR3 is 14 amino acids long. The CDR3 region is CASSLGLYTDTQYF.